The T cell receptor (beta chain) described here comes from a study of blood T cells in healthy people across ages. Study findings and constraints: Per million T cells, TCR beta diversity dropped about linearly as age rose.

A second PCR of roughly 6 to 12 cycles used a sample-barcoded 5' primer and a J-beta primer mix. Each sample provided no less than 2.5 million CDR3-containing paired-end reads. TCRdb re-analysed the 5' RACE reads in MiXCR, keeping a single row per CDR3 protein. The sample gives more than 450,000 distinct CDR3 sequences, approximately 26% of which show up once; approximately 3.3% is in the top ten. Germline values: CDR1 ENHRY, CDR2 SYGVKD. CDR3 size: 16 residues. Losses at the gene ends were 0 bases for V and 4 bases for J; bases not matched to a gene: 4. This clonotype was found a few times. The antigen is undetermined. These sequences were also reported in another study, on T cells of mothers and their children. That source notes: Extracted RNA, in its entirety, went into cDNA synthesis at about 1.5 ug per 15 ul.

Source material: blood. The receptor was derived from a boy aged 2 to 9 in good health. The rearrangement joins TRBV10-3 to TRBJ2-5, with 11 bases matching TRBD1. The CDR3 bases are TGTGCCATCAGTGAGTCCGGACAGGGGGCGCGAGAGACCCAGTACTTC. It specifies CAISESGQGARETQYF.